This T cell receptor (beta chain) was profiled in a study of CD8 T cells in ankylosing spondylitis. Findings of the study overall: Characteristic of ankylosing spondylitis blood, it appeared, was a TCR beta motif comprising about eight highly homologous variants.

The CDR3 spans 13 residues. Trimming pared 7 bases from V and 0 bases from J, leaving 7 bases between. At least ten counts were recorded for this clonotype. What it binds is unknown. TCRdb processed the 5' RACE reads anew with MiXCR; each CDR3 protein has one entry. The sample holds 500,000 to 650,000 distinct CDR3 sequences, approximately 5% seen once. The receptor's source is a male donor with ankylosing spondylitis. The sample was blood, either unsorted or a sorted T cell fraction (not recorded which). V gene TRBV12-3 or TRBV12-4 combines with J gene TRBJ1-5; D is uncertain. The CDR3, as DNA: TGTGCCAGCACATTTTATAGCAATCAGCCCCAGCATTTT. Its protein is CASTFYSNQPQHF.